This T cell receptor (beta chain) came from a study of brain T cells in children with intractable seizures. Study-wide results and caveats: Absence of clones before surgery may stem from lower sequencing depth. Only CDR3 sequence similarity suggested viral specificity, without known HCMV serostatus.

A remark on this clone: Its antigen is undetermined.

As for time point: blood from clinic visit 5 months post-surgery; TSC patient then seizure free. The sequenced cases were selected for having the highest brain T cell transcript signatures. At least one anti-epileptic drug was given before surgery. This table comes from immunoSEQ multiplex PCR, and its TCRdb copy is limited to in-frame clones, with some not included. The profile shows about 340,000 clones, roughly 92% of them singletons. Germline CDR1 SGHRS, CDR2 YFSETQ. The CDR3 runs 13 residues. Trimming took 5 bases from V and 6 from J, leaving 15 bases between them. The rearrangement links TRBV5-1 to TRBJ2-7, with D tentatively TRBD1 or TRBD2 (5 bases each). The sequences come from peripheral blood, collected less than 6 months after surgery. This TCR was recovered from a boy under two years old with tuberous sclerosis and intractable seizures. The CDR3 DNA sequence: TGCGCCAGCAGTCCTGTGCTCGGGGCCGAGCAGTACTTC. Amino acids: CASSPVLGAEQYF.